These 13 T cell receptor beta chains share one sample of origin, sequenced in a study of blood T cell repertoires in COVID-19. Assay: immunoSEQ multiplex PCR; the TCRdb copy retains only in-frame clones and omits some. The sample contains a few hundred thousand clones, around 89% of which appear only once. What was sequenced was peripheral blood. The receptors originated from a woman in her forties or fifties with COVID-19, enrolled during active disease.

Details on this clone: Sequence at one end of the junction differs from germline and may be a read error. The chain uses TRBV3-1 (or the pseudogene TRBV3-2) and TRBJ2-4; 8 nucleotides agree with TRBD2. CDR1 and CDR2 from the germline V gene are LGHDT and YNNKEL (reference sequence). The CDR3 covers 12 residues. The CDR3 region has the DNA TGTGCCAGCAGCCAAGGACTAGCGAGCCAGAACTTC. Translating gives CASSQGLASQNF.

V usage is TRBV19 and J usage is TRBJ1-5; D gene uncertain. This CDR3 spans 14 amino acids. Germline CDR1 is LNHDA and CDR2 is SQIVND (reference sequence). V lost 7 bases, J lost 3 bases, and 13 bases lay in between. The CDR3 bases are TGTGCCAGTAAAAGTCCTAAGTTCAATCAGCCCCAGCATTTT. This encodes CASKSPKFNQPQHF.

This clone was seen a single time. The chain carries TRBV5-1 and TRBJ2-7; possibly TRBD1 for D (5 bases). This CDR3 region has 13 residues. Germline V CDR1 and CDR2: SGHRS, YFSETQ. V lost 4 bases and J lost 5, with 13 bases in between. The CDR3 coding sequence is TGCGCCAGCAGCCCAGGGTTCTTTAACGAGCAGTACTTC. Its translation: CASSPGFFNEQYF.

J is TRBJ1-5 and V is TRBV4-1; D is uncertain. Germline CDR1 is MGHRA and CDR2 is YSYEKL. Trimming left V 1 base short and J 6 bases short, with 10 bases between. This CDR3 has 14 amino acids. CDR3 amino acids: CASSQVGGFQPQHF. The CDR3 DNA is TGCGCCAGCAGCCAAGTTGGAGGGTTTCAGCCCCAGCATTTT.

The chain is built from TRBV11-2 and TRBJ2-1; 7 nucleotides agree with TRBD2. Germline CDR1 SGHAT, CDR2 FQNNGV. V was pared by 1 base and J by 3 bases, with 6 bases of the junction left unmatched. The CDR3 spans 16 residues. DNA for the CDR3: TGTGCCAGCAGCTTAGTCAATTGGGAGGGCTACAATGAGCAGTTCTTC. Translating gives CASSLVNWEGYNEQFF.

The chain employs TRBV3-1 (or the pseudogene TRBV3-2) and TRBJ2-1, with 14 positions matching TRBD2. The germline CDR1 and CDR2 sequences are LGHDT and YNNKEL (reference sequence). V was clipped by 4 bases and J by 9 bases; unmatched bases: 11. CDR3 length: 17 residues. The CDR3 region is CASSRLAGGTRGSEQFF. As DNA, the CDR3 is TGTGCCAGCAGCCGACTAGCGGGAGGGACGAGAGGAAGTGAGCAGTTCTTC.

In nucleotides, the CDR3 is TGTGCCAGCAGCCCCCTCAAGGTTCGGGGTGAGACCCAGTACTTC. It codes for CASSPLKVRGETQYF. The J gene is TRBJ2-5, the V gene TRBV7-9; TRBD2 might be the D (5 bases). Germline CDR1 reads SEHNR; CDR2 reads FQNEAQ (reference sequence). The CDR3 has 15 amino acids. V lost 5 bases, J lost 5 bases, and 18 bases lay in between.

The CDR3 coding sequence is TGTGCCAGCAGCTCGAACTCGGGTCAGCCCCAGCATTTT. Translated: CASSSNSGQPQHF. V and J are TRBV7-9 and TRBJ1-5; no clear D. Per the germline V gene, CDR1 is SEHNR and CDR2 is FQNEAQ (reference sequence). CDR3 size: 13 residues. The V end was cut by 4 bases, the J end by 6 bases, with 10 bases between.

The rearrangement joins TRBV5-1 to TRBJ1-1; possible D gene TRBD1, 6 bases. This CDR3 is built from 16 residues. Trimming removed 4 bases from V and 8 bases from J, with 24 bases in between. Germline V gene sequence: CDR1 SGHRS, CDR2 YFSETQ. The CDR3 DNA reads TGCGCCAGCAGCCACCGGGACACTCGGGGGGGGACAGAAGCTTTCTTT. Amino acid sequence: CASSHRDTRGGTEAFF. Full variable domain (outside the CDR3, taken from reference TRBV5-1 and TRBJ1-1): KAGVTQTPRYLIKTRGQQVTLSCSPISGHRSVSWYQQTPGQGLQFLFEYFSETQRNKGNFPGRFSGRQFSNSRSEMNVSTLELGDSALYLCASSHRDTRGGTEAFFGQGTRLTVV.

CDR3 in DNA: TGTGCCAGCAGCTTGGCCGGTCGATTAGTGGACACTGAAGCTTTCTTT. This translates into CASSLAGRLVDTEAFF. The chain combines TRBV5-4 with TRBJ1-1; D gene uncertain. The V end was cut by 0 bases, the J end by 3 bases, with 15 bases between. This CDR3 has 16 residues. Germline CDR1 SGHNT, CDR2 YYREEE (reference sequence).

The CDR3 loop is CASSLVVGSNEKLFF. DNA for the CDR3: TGTGCCAGCAGCTTGGTCGTCGGGAGTAATGAAAAACTGTTTTTT. The genes are TRBV5-5 and TRBJ1-4; no definite D call. This CDR3 spans 15 amino acids. V lost 0 bases and J 4 bases, leaving 10 bases between the germline ends. CDR1 and CDR2 (germline): SGHKS, YYEKEE (reference sequence).

This chain connects TRBV18 to TRBJ1-1, with TRBD1 identical over 8 bases. Germline CDR1 and CDR2: KGHSH and LQKENI. The CDR3 has 14 residues. V lost 3 bases and J lost 3; bases outside the gene matches: 3. CDR3 amino acids: CASSPTGVDTEAFF. CDR3 nucleotides: TGTGCCAGCTCACCGACAGGGGTCGACACTGAAGCTTTCTTT.

The chain has TRBV5-5 and TRBJ1-2, with 7 bases fitting TRBD1. CDR1 is SGHKS and CDR2 is YYEKEE in the germline V gene (reference sequence). The CDR3 contains 12 residues. The V and J ends lost 6 bases and 8 bases, in that order; junction bases with no gene match: 7. Written as DNA, the CDR3 is TGTGCCAGCAACCCGACAGGGAAGGGCTACACCTTC. Translating gives CASNPTGKGYTF.